Each of the 28 T cell receptor beta chains below was sequenced from the same sample in a study of cytomegalovirus exposure and HLA in healthy donors. The PCR made use of 60 Vbeta and 13 Jbeta primers. Libraries were prepared by immunoSEQ multiplex PCR; TCRdb keeps only in-frame clonotypes and omits some of them. The top ten clones hold approximately 6.5% of a sample with roughly 140,000 clones, 63% of them seen once. The sequencing sample was made of PBMCs. The receptors originated from a woman in her fifties or sixties in good health and CMV-seropositive.

This chain uses TRBV28 with TRBJ1-2; no firm D call. V lost 4 bases and J 4 bases, leaving 16 bases between the germline ends. This CDR3 has 15 residues. Germline V CDR1 and CDR2: MDHEN, SYDVKM. The CDR3 nucleotides are TGTGCCAGCAGTTCCCCCACGGGAGGACTCTATGGCTACACCTTC. Translated: CASSSPTGGLYGYTF.

The V and J genes are TRBV15 and TRBJ2-2; 11 bases line up with TRBD2. The junction had 6 bases not matched to a gene; V was cut back by 1 base and J by 8 bases. The V gene's germline CDR1 is LNHNV and CDR2 YYDKDF (reference sequence). The CDR3 has 16 amino acids. The CDR3 protein is CATSRGGLAGGGELFF. The CDR3 bases are TGTGCCACCAGCAGAGGCGGGCTAGCGGGGGGTGGGGAGCTGTTTTTT.

This rearrangement joins TRBV7-6 to TRBJ2-2; TRBD2 agrees at 7 bases. The CDR3 is made up of 15 amino acids. The germline V gene encodes CDR1 SGHVS and CDR2 FNYEAQ. V lost 5 bases and J lost 8; bases outside the gene matches: 11. For the CDR3, the DNA is TGTGCCAGCAGCCCACCACTGGGAGGGCCGGGGGAGCTGTTTTTT. Translation gives CASSPPLGGPGELFF.

The CDR3 DNA reads TGCGCCAGCAGCTTGACAGGGCTCGGCTCTGGAAACACCATATATTTT. Translated: CASSLTGLGSGNTIYF. The genes are TRBV5-1 and TRBJ1-3, with D maybe TRBD1 (6 bases). The CDR3 is 16 amino acids. The V end was cut by 1 base, the J end by 0 bases, with 11 bases between. Germline CDR1 SGHRS, CDR2 YFSETQ. The whole variable domain, remainder taken from reference TRBV5-1 and TRBJ1-3, is KAGVTQTPRYLIKTRGQQVTLSCSPISGHRSVSWYQQTPGQGLQFLFEYFSETQRNKGNFPGRFSGRQFSNSRSEMNVSTLELGDSALYLCASSLTGLGSGNTIYFGEGSWLTVV.

In its sample, this clone was seen once. The chain recombines TRBV27 with TRBJ2-5; 8 bases are shared with TRBD2. Germline CDR1 and CDR2: MNHEY and SMNVEV (reference sequence). The CDR3 extends over 19 amino acids. Trimming at V came to 1 base and at J to 4 bases, leaving 17 bases not matched to a gene. The CDR3 spells CASSLFGPGASGSLETQYF. In nucleotides, the CDR3 is TGTGCCAGCAGTTTATTCGGGCCCGGTGCGAGCGGGAGTCTAGAGACCCAGTACTTC.

This chain connects TRBV7-9 to TRBJ2-1; D is unresolved. Trimming took off 4 bases at V and 4 bases at J, with 14 bases between the two ends. This CDR3 spans 15 amino acids. CDR1 is SEHNR and CDR2 is FQNEAQ in the germline V gene (reference sequence). The CDR3 loop is CASSSVMETYNEQFF. CDR3 DNA: TGTGCCAGCAGCTCCGTCATGGAGACTTACAATGAGCAGTTCTTC.

The chain links TRBV5-1 to TRBJ2-1; D may be TRBD2 (6 bases). Germline CDR1 reads SGHRS; CDR2 reads YFSETQ. CDR3 length: 15 residues. The germline V and J ends were trimmed by 3 bases and 9 bases, with 19 bases remaining between them. The CDR3 loop is CASSSISGAGSEQFF. Here the CDR3 DNA reads TGCGCCAGCAGCTCAATCAGCGGAGCGGGCAGTGAGCAGTTCTTC.

V usage is TRBV11-2 and J usage is TRBJ1-5; 8 positions agree with TRBD1. With 5 bases clipped from V and 11 bases from J, the junction kept 11 bases outside the gene matches. In germline, CDR1 is SGHAT, CDR2 FQNNGV. The CDR3 extends over 14 amino acids. CDR3 sequence reads: CASSVGTGPSAQHF. The CDR3 coding sequence is TGTGCCAGCAGCGTCGGGACAGGCCCTTCGGCCCAGCATTTT.

The genes are TRBV21-1 and TRBJ2-2; TRBD2, the D gene given by the table, was not confirmed from the DNA. TRBV21-1 is designated a pseudogene. The CDR3 length is 11 residues. The CDR3 sequence is CASSLEGELFF. The CDR3 nucleotides read TGTGCCAGCAGCTTAGAAGGGGAGCTGTTTTTT.

The chain joins TRBV19 to TRBJ1-5, with D possibly matching TRBD1 (6 bases). The CDR3 contains 14 residues. V lost 4 bases and J lost 6, with 13 bases in between. The germline gives CDR1 LNHDA, CDR2 SQIVND (reference sequence). The chain's CDR3 is CASSTTGPAQPQHF. The CDR3 nucleotides are TGTGCCAGTAGTACCACAGGGCCCGCTCAGCCCCAGCATTTT.

The J gene is TRBJ1-1, the V gene TRBV19, with TRBD1 matching over 8 bases. Germline assignment: CDR1 LNHDA and CDR2 SQIVND (reference sequence). J lost 6 bases, V lost 5 bases, and 8 bases had no gene match. There are 14 residues in the CDR3. CDR3 loop: CASSAPGGGSEAFF. The DNA of the CDR3 is TGTGCCAGTAGTGCCCCAGGGGGCGGATCTGAAGCTTTCTTT.

The CDR3 DNA follows: TGTGCCAGCTCAGTAGCTAGCGCCAGCACAGATACGCAGTATTTT. This gives the protein CASSVASASTDTQYF. The chain joins TRBV18 to TRBJ2-3; weak D call: TRBD2 (6 bases). CDR3 length: 15 amino acids. Germline CDR1 is KGHSH and CDR2 is LQKENI. Trimming removed 5 bases at V and 0 bases at J, with 12 bases between.

The chain uses TRBV29-1 and TRBJ2-1, with D hard to call. The ends were cut back, 5 bases at V and 2 bases at J, with 7 bases in the middle. CDR1 SQVTM and CDR2 ANQGSEA come from the germline V gene. This CDR3 is 12 amino acids long. CDR3 bases: TGCAGCGTTTACAGTACCTACAATGAGCAGTTCTTC. This encodes CSVYSTYNEQFF.

In this sample, this clone turned up once. The chain joins TRBV28 to TRBJ1-2; tentative D call: TRBD1 (6 bases). Germline CDR1 reads MDHEN; CDR2 reads SYDVKM. The CDR3 runs 14 residues. Deletions cut 5 bases from V and 0 bases from J, with 10 bases between. The CDR3 loop reads CASSPGTSNYGYTF. The DNA for the CDR3 is TGTGCCAGCAGTCCCGGGACATCTAACTATGGCTACACCTTC.

This clone was detected only once. This chain connects TRBV2 to TRBJ1-1; TRBD1 aligns across 7 bases. The CDR3 is 13 residues long. Germline V gene sequence: CDR1 SNHLY, CDR2 FYNNEI. Trimming cost V 6 bases and J 0 bases; bases outside gene matches: 1. The CDR3 is CASSGQVNTEAFF. The CDR3 bases are TGTGCCAGCAGCGGACAGGTGAACACTGAAGCTTTCTTT.

V is TRBV6-5 and J is TRBJ2-7; TRBD2 aligns across 7 bases. The CDR3 sequence is 16 residues long. Trimming removed 0 bases from V and 0 bases from J; junction bases left unmatched: 5. Germline V CDR1 and CDR2: MNHEY, SVGAGI. The CDR3 bases are TGTGCCAGCAGTTACTCGATGGGCGGGAGCTCCTACGAGCAGTACTTC. As protein: CASSYSMGGSSYEQYF.

This CDR3 reads CARSLVKGAKKETQYF. As DNA, the CDR3 is TGTGCCAGAAGCTTGGTTAAGGGGGCAAAGAAAGAGACCCAGTACTTC. The V and J genes are TRBV5-3 and TRBJ2-5; 7 bases are shared with TRBD1. TRBV5-3 is an ORF, and what it does is uncertain. The CDR3 spans 16 residues. V lost 0 bases and J lost 3; bases outside the gene matches: 8.

DNA for the CDR3: TGTGCCAGCAGTGTTGCGCGGGACTATTCACACAATGAGCAGTTCTTC. Its translation: CASSVARDYSHNEQFF. The chain combines TRBV2 with TRBJ2-1, with 7 bases matching TRBD2. The J segment lost 5 bases and the V segment lost 4 bases, leaving 11 bases of the junction unmatched. The CDR3 runs 16 residues. CDR1 and CDR2 (germline): SNHLY, FYNNEI.

V and J are TRBV2 and TRBJ2-3, with no clear D. This CDR3 comprises 12 residues. The V end lost 2 bases, the J end lost 2 bases, and 2 bases lay between the germline ends. Germline-derived CDR1 and CDR2 are SNHLY and FYNNEI. This CDR3 reads CASSEYTDTQYF. The CDR3 DNA reads as TGTGCCAGCAGTGAATACACAGATACGCAGTATTTT.

This rearrangement joins TRBV7-6 to TRBJ2-2; 10 bases match TRBD2. From germline, CDR1 is SGHVS and CDR2 FNYEAQ. V was clipped by 1 base and J by 7 bases; unmatched bases: 6. The CDR3 has 16 amino acids. The CDR3 DNA sequence: TGTGCCAGCAGCTTAGGAACTAGCGGGACTGGCGGGGAGCTGTTTTTT. Amino acids: CASSLGTSGTGGELFF.

V and J are TRBV7-9 and TRBJ2-5; D is unresolved. Germline V gives CDR1 SEHNR, CDR2 FQNEAQ (reference sequence). The CDR3 contains 13 residues. Between the trimmed V and J ends, which lost 1 base and 5 bases, there was a span of 8 bases. CDR3 nucleotides: TGTGCCAGCAGCTTAGGGGCCCTGGAGACCCAGTACTTC. It encodes CASSLGALETQYF.

This clone was seen a few times. The gene calls are TRBV29-1 and TRBJ2-1; TRBD2 matches at 9 bases. The V gene's germline CDR1 is SQVTM and CDR2 ANQGSEA. The CDR3 has 14 residues. V shed 4 bases and J 7 bases; nucleotides not matched to a gene: 8. The CDR3 here is CSVVWREGLNEQFF. The DNA for the CDR3 is TGCAGCGTTGTTTGGCGGGAGGGCCTTAATGAGCAGTTCTTC.

The rearrangement uses TRBV30 and TRBJ1-4; possibly TRBD1 for D (6 bases). This CDR3 contains 14 residues. Germline V CDR1 and CDR2: GTSNPN, SVGIG (reference sequence). The V end was cut by 8 bases, the J end by 5 bases, with 18 bases between. This chain's CDR3 is CAQGGGRGNEKLFF. CDR3 nucleotide sequence: TGTGCCCAAGGGGGGGGAAGGGGGAATGAAAAACTGTTTTTT.

The table lists this clone with a count of one. The chain carries TRBV4-3 and TRBJ2-7, with 8 nucleotides matching TRBD1. Per the germline V gene, CDR1 is LGHNA and CDR2 is YSLEER. V lost 0 bases, J lost 7 bases, and 11 bases stayed unmatched. The CDR3 runs to 16 residues. Written as DNA, the CDR3 is TGCGCCAGCAGCCAAGATCTTTGGACAGGGCTATGGGAGCAGTACTTC. Protein product: CASSQDLWTGLWEQYF.

This chain uses TRBV6-5 with TRBJ2-1, with D maybe TRBD1 (5 bases). The CDR3 is 15 amino acids. Trimming took off 0 bases at V and 7 bases at J, with 13 bases between the two ends. The germline V gene has CDR1 MNHEY and CDR2 SVGAGI. The CDR3 DNA reads as TGTGCCAGCAGTTACTCGTCTGCAGGGCGGAATGAGCAGTTCTTC. Its protein product is CASSYSSAGRNEQFF.

The chain is built from TRBV11-2 and TRBJ2-1; 9 bases are a match to TRBD2. CDR1 and CDR2 from the germline V gene are SGHAT and FQNNGV. The CDR3 extends over 15 amino acids. Trimming removed 1 base from V and 7 bases from J; junction bases left unmatched: 5. This CDR3 is CASSLVSGSWNEQFF. The CDR3 bases are TGTGCCAGCAGCTTAGTTAGCGGGAGTTGGAATGAGCAGTTCTTC.

In this sample, this clone turned up a few times. The chain uses TRBV30 and TRBJ1-2; the D gene is possibly TRBD1 (5 bases). This CDR3 has 14 amino acids. Trimming cost V 0 bases and J 8 bases, with 16 bases left between them. In germline, CDR1 is GTSNPN, CDR2 SVGIG (reference sequence). The CDR3 region has the DNA TGTGCCTGGAGTGTATGGCAGGGAGGTAGGGGCTACACCTTC. It encodes CAWSVWQGGRGYTF. The full variable domain, with the rest looked up from reference TRBV30 and TRBJ1-2, is SQTIHQWPATLVQPVGSPLSLECTVEGTSNPNLYWYRQAAGRGLQLLFYSVGIGQISSEVPQNLSASRPQDRQFILSSKKLLLSDSGFYLCAWSVWQGGRGYTFGSGTRLTVV.

This clone was detected only a few times. The rearrangement uses TRBV25-1 and TRBJ2-1; TRBD2 agrees at 13 bases. Unmatched junction bases numbered 7, after V lost 4 bases and J lost 10 bases. Per the germline V gene, CDR1 is MGHDK and CDR2 is SYGVNS. The CDR3 has 15 amino acids. The CDR3 DNA sequence: TGTGCCAGCAGTGGGACTAGCGGGAGAGGGGGGGAGCAGTTCTTC. As protein: CASSGTSGRGGEQFF.